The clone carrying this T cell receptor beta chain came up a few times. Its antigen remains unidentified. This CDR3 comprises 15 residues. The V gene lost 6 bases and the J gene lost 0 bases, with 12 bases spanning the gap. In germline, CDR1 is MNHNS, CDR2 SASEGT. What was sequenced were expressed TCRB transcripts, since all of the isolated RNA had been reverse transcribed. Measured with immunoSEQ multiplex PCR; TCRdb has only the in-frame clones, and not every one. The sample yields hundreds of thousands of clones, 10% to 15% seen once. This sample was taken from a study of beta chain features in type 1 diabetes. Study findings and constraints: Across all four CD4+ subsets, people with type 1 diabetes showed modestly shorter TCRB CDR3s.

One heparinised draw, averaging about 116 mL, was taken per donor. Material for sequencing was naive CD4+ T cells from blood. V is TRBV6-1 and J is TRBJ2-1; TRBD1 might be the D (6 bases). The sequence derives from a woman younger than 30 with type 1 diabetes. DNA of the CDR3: TGTGCCAGCAGGAGTACAGGGAGCTCCTACAATGAGCAGTTCTTC. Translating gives CASRSTGSSYNEQFF.